This is a list of T cell receptor beta chains from one sample in a study of blood T cell repertoires in COVID-19. The method was immunoSEQ multiplex PCR; TCRdb's version includes in-frame clones alone and lacks a portion of them. Altogether some 490,000 clones are present, about nine tenths being singletons, with the ten largest covering more than 7.5%. The sample consisted of PBMCs or T cells enriched from blood (not recorded which). These receptors originate from a woman aged 60-75 years who had recovered from COVID-19. The CDR3 runs from the conserved cysteine through the conserved F or W. Fields, in order: CDR3 protein, CDR3 DNA, J gene, V gene, clone size, D gene. The D gene is left open where the match is weak. Some rows have no size entry. The others give once, few or many, or a class for an expanded clone.

CDR3aa: CASSFSPPAGTASNGRYGNTIYF
CDR3nt: TGCGCCAGCAGCTTTTCCCCGCCCGCGGGGACCGCTTCGAATGGGAGGTATGGAAACACCATATATTTT
j_gene: TRBJ1-3
v_gene: TRBV5-1
abundance: -
d_gene: -

CDR3aa: CASSFLAGYEQYF
CDR3nt: TGTGCCAGCAGCTTCCTAGCGGGCTACGAGCAGTACTTC
j_gene: TRBJ2-7
v_gene: TRBV7-9
abundance: -
d_gene: TRBD2

CDR3aa: CATSRVGQGDYGYTF
CDR3nt: TGTGCCACCAGCAGGGTGGGACAGGGGGACTATGGCTACACCTTC
j_gene: TRBJ1-2
v_gene: TRBV15
abundance: few
d_gene: TRBD1

CDR3aa: CAISEGDQPQHF
CDR3nt: TGTGCCATCAGTGAAGGGGATCAGCCCCAGCATTTT
j_gene: TRBJ1-5
v_gene: TRBV10-3
abundance: -
d_gene: -

CDR3aa: CASSPGMFPSLYGYTF
CDR3nt: TGTGCCAGCAGCCCAGGGATGTTCCCCTCGCTATATGGCTACACCTTC
j_gene: TRBJ1-2
v_gene: TRBV11-2
abundance: -
d_gene: -

CDR3aa: CASSQAGLGVNTEAFF
CDR3nt: TGTGCCAGCAGCCAAGCGGGGTTAGGCGTGAACACTGAAGCTTTCTTT
j_gene: TRBJ1-1
v_gene: TRBV14
abundance: few
d_gene: -

CDR3aa: CAISPTSGGNEQFF
CDR3nt: TGTGCCATCAGTCCGACTAGCGGGGGCAATGAGCAGTTCTTC
j_gene: TRBJ2-1
v_gene: TRBV10-3
abundance: once
d_gene: TRBD2

CDR3aa: CASSSDSYYGYTF
CDR3nt: TGCGCCAGCAGCTCCGACAGCTACTATGGCTACACCTTC
j_gene: TRBJ1-2
v_gene: TRBV5-1
abundance: -
d_gene: -

CDR3aa: CASSMDRVSEKLFF
CDR3nt: TGTGCCAGCAGCATGGACAGGGTCAGTGAAAAACTGTTTTTT
j_gene: TRBJ1-4
v_gene: TRBV5-4
abundance: once
d_gene: TRBD1

CDR3aa: CASRAIAGDNQPQHF
CDR3nt: TGCGCCAGCAGAGCTATTGCAGGGGACAATCAGCCCCAGCATTTT
j_gene: TRBJ1-5
v_gene: TRBV4-1
abundance: -
d_gene: -

CDR3aa: CASSRTSHQETQYF
CDR3nt: TGTGCCAGCAGCCGGACTAGCCACCAAGAGACCCAGTACTTC
j_gene: TRBJ2-5
v_gene: TRBV7-9
abundance: -
d_gene: TRBD2

CDR3aa: CSASMGGVYNEQFF
CDR3nt: TGCAGTGCTAGTATGGGCGGGGTTTACAATGAGCAGTTCTTC
j_gene: TRBJ2-1
v_gene: TRBV20-1
abundance: -
d_gene: -

CDR3aa: CASSRLAGSGNTIYF
CDR3nt: TGTGCCAGCAGCCGGTTGGCCGGGTCTGGAAACACCATATATTTT
j_gene: TRBJ1-3
v_gene: TRBV3-1/TRBV3-2
abundance: -
d_gene: -

CDR3aa: CASSPRGSYNSPLHF
CDR3nt: TGTGCCAGCAGCCCGCGGGGCTCCTATAATTCACCCCTCCACTTT
j_gene: TRBJ1-6
v_gene: TRBV7-2
abundance: -
d_gene: -

CDR3aa: CASATRGIYEKLFF
CDR3nt: TGTGCCAGCGCGACCAGGGGGATCTATGAAAAACTGTTTTTT
j_gene: TRBJ1-4
v_gene: TRBV6-5
abundance: -
d_gene: TRBD1

CDR3aa: CASSVAGGIGNTIYF
CDR3nt: TGTGCCAGCAGCGTAGCGGGGGGGATTGGAAACACCATATATTTT
j_gene: TRBJ1-3
v_gene: TRBV9
abundance: few
d_gene: -

CDR3aa: CASSQDPLGSDNSPLHF
CDR3nt: TGTGCCAGCAGCCAAGATCCGTTAGGGAGCGATAATTCACCCCTCCACTTT
j_gene: TRBJ1-6
v_gene: TRBV3-1/TRBV3-2
abundance: -
d_gene: -

CDR3aa: CATSGEEGSGNTIYF
CDR3nt: TGTGCCACCAGTGGGGAGGAGGGCTCTGGAAACACCATATATTTT
j_gene: TRBJ1-3
v_gene: TRBV24-1
abundance: -
d_gene: -

CDR3aa: CASSPTGQSYNSPLHF
CDR3nt: TGTGCCAGCAGCCCGACCGGACAGAGCTATAATTCACCCCTCCACTTT
j_gene: TRBJ1-6
v_gene: TRBV3-1/TRBV3-2
abundance: few
d_gene: -

CDR3aa: CASSYTPSNYEQYF
CDR3nt: TGTGCCAGCAGTTACACCCCGAGCAATTACGAGCAGTACTTC
j_gene: TRBJ2-7
v_gene: TRBV6-5
abundance: -
d_gene: -

CDR3aa: CASSSSRTGLNTEAFF
CDR3nt: TGTGCCAGTAGTTCATCCAGGACAGGGCTAAACACTGAAGCTTTCTTT
j_gene: TRBJ1-1
v_gene: TRBV19
abundance: -
d_gene: TRBD1

CDR3aa: CASSGTSGYNEQFF
CDR3nt: TGCGCCAGCAGTGGGACCTCAGGGTATAATGAGCAGTTCTTC
j_gene: TRBJ2-1
v_gene: TRBV10-2
abundance: -
d_gene: -

CDR3aa: CASSLALGGENEKLFF
CDR3nt: TGCGCCAGCAGCTTGGCCCTCGGGGGGGAGAATGAAAAACTGTTTTTT
j_gene: TRBJ1-4
v_gene: TRBV5-1
abundance: -
d_gene: -

CDR3aa: CASTSRGQGGEKLFF
CDR3nt: TGCGCCAGCACCAGCCGGGGACAGGGTGGTGAAAAACTGTTTTTT
j_gene: TRBJ1-4
v_gene: TRBV5-1
abundance: -
d_gene: TRBD1

CDR3aa: CASSGGNYNEQFF
CDR3nt: TGTGCCAGCAGTGGCGGGAACTACAATGAGCAGTTCTTC
j_gene: TRBJ2-1
v_gene: TRBV2
abundance: -
d_gene: -

CDR3aa: CASSQATGTSYNEQFF
CDR3nt: TGCGCCAGCAGCCAAGCGACAGGGACTTCCTACAATGAGCAGTTCTTC
j_gene: TRBJ2-1
v_gene: TRBV4-1
abundance: -
d_gene: -

CDR3aa: CATSRDGGQFWDGYTF
CDR3nt: TGTGCCACCAGCAGAGATGGCGGACAGTTTTGGGATGGCTACACCTTC
j_gene: TRBJ1-2
v_gene: TRBV15
abundance: -
d_gene: -

CDR3aa: CASSPSQPSEPQHF
CDR3nt: TGTGCCAGCTCACCGTCCCAACCGAGTGAGCCCCAGCATTTT
j_gene: TRBJ1-5
v_gene: TRBV18
abundance: -
d_gene: -

CDR3aa: CASSSTGDEKLFF
CDR3nt: TGTGCCAGCAGTTCGACAGGAGATGAAAAACTGTTTTTT
j_gene: TRBJ1-4
v_gene: TRBV6-5
abundance: -
d_gene: -

CDR3aa: CASSIKNTEAFF
CDR3nt: TGTGCCAGTAGTATTAAGAACACTGAAGCTTTCTTT
j_gene: TRBJ1-1
v_gene: TRBV19
abundance: -
d_gene: -

CDR3aa: CATSKKIPGLANNEQFF
CDR3nt: TGTGCCACCAGCAAGAAGATACCGGGACTAGCTAACAATGAGCAGTTCTTC
j_gene: TRBJ2-1
v_gene: TRBV15
abundance: -
d_gene: TRBD2

CDR3aa: CASSFWTGREAFF
CDR3nt: TGTGCCAGCAGCTTTTGGACAGGCCGCGAAGCTTTCTTT
j_gene: TRBJ1-1
v_gene: TRBV7-9
abundance: -
d_gene: TRBD1

CDR3aa: CATGTDSNQPQHF
CDR3nt: TGTGCCACCGGGACAGATAGCAATCAGCCCCAGCATTTT
j_gene: TRBJ1-5
v_gene: TRBV24-1
abundance: -
d_gene: TRBD1

CDR3aa: CASGLGQGPQHF
CDR3nt: TGCGCCAGCGGTCTGGGACAGGGACCCCAGCATTTT
j_gene: TRBJ1-5
v_gene: TRBV10-2
abundance: -
d_gene: TRBD1

CDR3aa: CASSIVIGRGTGELFF
CDR3nt: TGTGCCAGTAGTATCGTTATAGGGAGGGGCACCGGGGAGCTGTTTTTT
j_gene: TRBJ2-2
v_gene: TRBV19
abundance: -
d_gene: TRBD2

CDR3aa: CASSPRVIDTEAFF
CDR3nt: TGTGCCAGCTCACCACGAGTGATCGACACTGAAGCTTTCTTT
j_gene: TRBJ1-1
v_gene: TRBV18
abundance: -
d_gene: -

CDR3aa: CASSSNRDQPQHF
CDR3nt: TGTGCCAGCAGTTCTAACAGGGATCAGCCCCAGCATTTT
j_gene: TRBJ1-5
v_gene: TRBV12-3/TRBV12-4
abundance: -
d_gene: -

CDR3aa: CASSVQGEANEKLFF
CDR3nt: TGTGCCAGCAGCGTCCAGGGTGAGGCTAATGAAAAACTGTTTTTT
j_gene: TRBJ1-4
v_gene: TRBV9
abundance: -
d_gene: -

CDR3aa: CASSLDTGGQASNQPQHF
CDR3nt: TGTGCCAGCAGCTTAGACACGGGGGGCCAAGCTAGCAATCAGCCCCAGCATTTT
j_gene: TRBJ1-5
v_gene: TRBV7-6
abundance: -
d_gene: -

CDR3aa: CASTLANYGYTF
CDR3nt: TGTGCCAGCACGCTAGCTAACTATGGCTACACCTTC
j_gene: TRBJ1-2
v_gene: TRBV2
abundance: -
d_gene: -

CDR3aa: CASSQDQGQGRYF
CDR3nt: TGCGCCAGCAGCCAAGATCAAGGACAGGGGCGGTACTTC
j_gene: TRBJ2-7
v_gene: TRBV4-1
abundance: -
d_gene: TRBD1

CDR3aa: CASSSPGGPVSSPLHF
CDR3nt: TGTGCCAGCAGTTCTCCGGGCGGGCCAGTAAGTTCACCCCTCCACTTT
j_gene: TRBJ1-6
v_gene: TRBV27
abundance: -
d_gene: -

CDR3aa: CSISGGPAEETQYF
CDR3nt: TGCAGCATAAGCGGGGGACCGGCGGAAGAGACCCAGTACTTC
j_gene: TRBJ2-5
v_gene: TRBV29-1
abundance: -
d_gene: TRBD2

CDR3aa: CASSSSGGPYEQYF
CDR3nt: TGTGCCAGCAGCTCTAGCGGGGGGCCCTACGAGCAGTACTTC
j_gene: TRBJ2-7
v_gene: TRBV11-2
abundance: -
d_gene: TRBD2

CDR3aa: CASSLGTSGNTDTQYF
CDR3nt: TGTGCCAGCAGCCTTGGGACTAGCGGAAACACAGATACGCAGTATTTT
j_gene: TRBJ2-3
v_gene: TRBV3-1/TRBV3-2
abundance: once
d_gene: TRBD2

CDR3aa: CASSTAMNTEAFF
CDR3nt: TGTGCCAGCTCGACTGCCATGAACACTGAAGCTTTCTTT
j_gene: TRBJ1-1
v_gene: TRBV2
abundance: -
d_gene: -

CDR3aa: CASSLRGREAFF
CDR3nt: TGTGCCAGCAGCTTAAGGGGTAGGGAAGCTTTCTTT
j_gene: TRBJ1-1
v_gene: TRBV7-2
abundance: -
d_gene: -

CDR3aa: CATSRATGGETQYF
CDR3nt: TGTGCCACCAGCAGAGCTACGGGGGGAGAGACCCAGTACTTC
j_gene: TRBJ2-5
v_gene: TRBV15
abundance: -
d_gene: TRBD2

CDR3aa: CASRLSGVQQFF
CDR3nt: TGTGCCAGCCGCCTTTCGGGGGTTCAGCAGTTCTTC
j_gene: TRBJ2-1
v_gene: TRBV2
abundance: -
d_gene: -

CDR3aa: CASSQRQGRYTF
CDR3nt: TGTGCCAGCAGTCAAAGACAGGGGCGCTACACCTTC
j_gene: TRBJ1-2
v_gene: TRBV6-5
abundance: -
d_gene: TRBD1

CDR3aa: CSVERATGSDFYGYTF
CDR3nt: TGCAGCGTTGAAAGGGCAACAGGGTCCGACTTCTATGGCTACACCTTC
j_gene: TRBJ1-2
v_gene: TRBV29-1
abundance: -
d_gene: -

CDR3aa: CASSPDRAGRTDTQYF
CDR3nt: TGCGCCAGCAGCCCGGACCGCGCGGGGCGAACAGATACGCAGTATTTT
j_gene: TRBJ2-3
v_gene: TRBV5-1
abundance: -
d_gene: -

CDR3aa: CAISGLAGGLTYEQYF
CDR3nt: TGTGCCATCAGTGGACTAGCGGGGGGACTCACCTACGAGCAGTACTTC
j_gene: TRBJ2-7
v_gene: TRBV10-3
abundance: -
d_gene: TRBD2

CDR3aa: CASRPPSGARNQPQHF
CDR3nt: TGTGCCAGCAGGCCTCCTTCAGGGGCACGGAATCAGCCCCAGCATTTT
j_gene: TRBJ1-5
v_gene: TRBV28
abundance: -
d_gene: -

CDR3aa: CASSPPDRHYEQYF
CDR3nt: TGTGCCAGCTCACCCCCCGACAGACACTACGAGCAGTACTTC
j_gene: TRBJ2-7
v_gene: TRBV18
abundance: few
d_gene: -

CDR3aa: CATSREGTMNTEAFF
CDR3nt: TGTGCCACCAGCAGAGAAGGGACAATGAACACTGAAGCTTTCTTT
j_gene: TRBJ1-1
v_gene: TRBV15
abundance: -
d_gene: -

CDR3aa: CAISGTGTNQPQHF
CDR3nt: TGTGCCATCAGTGGGACAGGGACGAATCAGCCCCAGCATTTT
j_gene: TRBJ1-5
v_gene: TRBV10-3
abundance: -
d_gene: TRBD1

CDR3aa: CASSSQGAPGQPQHF
CDR3nt: TGCGCCAGCAGCTCACAGGGGGCGCCAGGTCAGCCCCAGCATTTT
j_gene: TRBJ1-5
v_gene: TRBV5-1
abundance: -
d_gene: TRBD1